Shown below are 7 T cell receptor beta chains from a single sample sequenced in a study of CD8+ T cells in alopecia areata. Sequencing relied on a cDNA template that was reverse transcribed from extracted RNA. TCRdb's copy holds only in-frame clones and misses some; the assay was immunoSEQ multiplex PCR. The sample consists of about 190,000 clones, over 60% of them appearing once. The treatment was: oral pan-JAK inhibitor, 5-10 mg twice daily. The specimen comprised CD4+ T cells sorted from blood, sampled at week 4, from a patient treated with tofacitinib. These receptor sequences come from a human donor with alopecia areata.

On this clone: The same CDR3 is also encoded by other DNA sequences in this sample. The chain links TRBV29-1 to TRBJ1-1; D might be TRBD1 (5 bases). Germline CDR1 SQVTM, CDR2 ANQGSEA. V lost 3 bases and J lost 0, with 8 bases in between. This CDR3 has 13 residues. The CDR3, as DNA: TGCAGCGTTGAGGGACGGCTGAACACTGAAGCTTTCTTT. Translation gives CSVEGRLNTEAFF.

This chain connects TRBV7-9 to TRBJ2-5, with D possibly TRBD2 on 6 matching bases. The CDR3 covers 14 residues. Germline CDR1 reads SEHNR; CDR2 reads FQNEAQ (reference sequence). Trimming took 7 bases from V and 3 from J, leaving 15 bases between them. The CDR3 region has the DNA TGTGCCAGCACCATACGGGGGATCGAAGAGACCCAGTACTTC. Its protein is CASTIRGIEETQYF.

J is TRBJ2-5 and V is TRBV4-1; 10 bases match TRBD1. V was clipped by 1 base and J by 4 bases; unmatched bases: 0. Germline V gives CDR1 MGHRA, CDR2 YSYEKL. This CDR3 has 14 residues. The CDR3 region is CASSQGDRGETQYF. The DNA of the CDR3 is TGCGCCAGCAGCCAAGGGGACAGGGGAGAGACCCAGTACTTC.

CDR3 DNA sequence: TGTGCCTTTGCGCCCCCGGGGAATGAGCAGTTCTTC. Amino acids: CAFAPPGNEQFF. This rearrangement joins TRBV30 to TRBJ2-1, with TRBD2 as a possible D gene (5 bases). V shed 7 bases and J shed 7 bases, with 14 bases lying between them. The CDR3 loop spans 12 amino acids. Germline values: CDR1 GTSNPN, CDR2 SVGIG (reference sequence).

This clone was counted a single time. CDR3 sequence reads: CALEKAIGELFF. The CDR3 nucleotides are TGTGCACTGGAGAAGGCAATCGGGGAGCTGTTTTTT. V and J are TRBV30 and TRBJ2-2; no definite D call. This CDR3 spans 12 amino acids. Germline V CDR1 and CDR2: GTSNPN, SVGIG (reference sequence).

CDR3 DNA: TGCGCCAGCAGCTTGAGGAGTTCTAGCACAGATACGCAGTATTTT. Translated, it gives CASSLRSSSTDTQYF. The rearrangement links TRBV5-1 to TRBJ2-3; D unclear. Trimming shortened V by 1 base and J by 0 bases, and 9 bases separated the two germline ends. Per the germline V gene, CDR1 is SGHRS and CDR2 is YFSETQ. The length of the CDR3 is 15 residues.

A note on this clone: In this CDR3 the conserved last residue, phenylalanine or tryptophan, is missing, so a read error is likely. V is TRBV18 and J is TRBJ2-2; D gene ambiguous. This CDR3 contains 15 residues. Germline loops: CDR1 KGHSH, CDR2 LQKENI. V shed 0 bases and J shed 5 bases, with 10 bases lying between them. CDR3 residues: CASSPPGQPTGELFV. For the CDR3, the DNA is TGTGCCAGCTCACCACCAGGGCAGCCTACCGGGGAGCTGTTTGTT.